These 11 T cell receptor beta chains were all obtained from the same sample, sequenced in a study of low-dose radiotherapy and immunotherapy resistance in tumors. First-strand cDNA used TRAV- and TRBV-specific primers, covering alpha and beta chains. TCR amplification ran 15 to 20 PCR cycles using constant-region and V-primer adapter primers. Using its own MiXCR run on the reads, TCRdb lists one record per CDR3 protein. Among more than 90,000 distinct CDR3 sequences listed, around 20% were seen once. Described time point: after trial treatment. As for treatment: LDRT plus nivolumab, ipilimumab, low-dose cyclophosphamide and aspirin (RACIN trial). The input for sequencing was PBMCs, taken after low-dose radiotherapy plus immunotherapy. These receptors all come from a male donor with prostate cancer.

V gene TRBV20-1 combines with J gene TRBJ2-7, with D possibly being TRBD1 (7 bases). Germline CDR1 DFQATT, CDR2 SNEGSKA (reference sequence). The V gene lost 6 bases and the J gene lost 6 bases, with 24 bases spanning the gap. The CDR3 runs to 15 residues. CDR3 DNA sequence: TGCAGTGCCCCGGCCCGGACAGGAAGGGACTCCGAGCAGTACTTC. Translated: CSAPARTGRDSEQYF.

The sample holds many counts of this clonotype. V is TRBV6-6 and J is TRBJ2-7; TRBD2 is a possible D gene (5 bases). Trimming took off 10 bases at V and 5 bases at J, with 24 bases between the two ends. CDR1 is MNHNY and CDR2 is SVGAGI in the germline V gene (reference sequence). The length of the CDR3 is 15 residues. CDR3 nucleotide sequence: TGTGCCACCCAGTGGGCAGGCACCGGGAAGGACGAGCAGTACTTC. It translates to CATQWAGTGKDEQYF.

This clonotype was seen a handful of times. This chain links TRBV14 with TRBJ2-7; D gene unclear. The CDR3 consists of 13 residues. CDR1 and CDR2 from the germline V gene are SGHDN and FVKESK. Trimming stripped 4 bases from V and 2 bases from J, with 9 bases between. This CDR3 is CASSRAPPYEQYF. The CDR3 region has the DNA TGTGCCAGCAGCCGTGCCCCCCCCTACGAGCAGTACTTC.

As regards this clonotype: This may stem from a read error, because a much larger clone lies one nucleotide away. The chain links TRBV7-6 to TRBJ2-3; D gene unclear. Germline V CDR1 and CDR2: SGHVS, FNYEAQ. Trimming shortened V by 6 bases and J by 1 base, and 20 bases separated the two germline ends. The CDR3 totals 17 residues. CDR3 in amino acids: CASSFPSVLIGTDTQYF. The CDR3 coding sequence is TGTGCCAGCAGTTTTCCATCCGTACTGATTGGCACAGATACGCAGTATTTT.

This clonotype was counted at least ten times. The chain links TRBV12-3 or TRBV12-4 to TRBJ2-3, with TRBD2 matching 7 bases. The CDR3 consists of 15 residues. J lost 4 bases, V lost 5 bases, and 9 bases had no gene match. The CDR3: CASSPRGESADTQYF. The DNA for the CDR3 is TGTGCCAGCAGTCCACGGGGGGAGAGTGCAGATACGCAGTATTTT.

In this sample, this clonotype turned up many times. The J gene is TRBJ2-7, the V gene TRBV20-1, with 9 bases that match TRBD1. The CDR3 runs to 12 residues. Per germline, CDR1 DFQATT and CDR2 SNEGSKA (reference sequence). J gave up 3 bases and V 6 bases, and 3 bases lay outside the gene matches. The CDR3 DNA reads TGCAGTGCGGGACAGGGAGACTACGAGCAGTACTTC. Protein: CSAGQGDYEQYF.

To note about this clonotype: The likely explanation is a read error, given a far larger clone one base away. This sequence joins TRBV6-2 or TRBV6-3 and TRBJ2-3, with D possibly TRBD2 on 6 matching bases. The V gene's germline CDR1 is MNHEY and CDR2 SVGEGT. V lost 5 bases to trimming and J lost 9 bases, with 15 bases between them. This CDR3 has 13 residues. The CDR3 nucleotides read TGTGCCAGCAGTGATTTGTCCGGAGGGACGCAGTATTTT. Its protein is CASSDLSGGTQYF.

This clonotype has ten or more counts. The chain recombines TRBV7-9 with TRBJ1-5; D is unclear. Germline V gives CDR1 SEHNR, CDR2 FQNEAQ (reference sequence). Trimming shortened V by 11 bases and J by 4 bases, and 21 bases separated the two germline ends. The CDR3 runs to 15 residues. The CDR3 DNA follows: TGTGCCTCCTCCCCCGGGCGCGACCTTAATCAGCCCCAGCATTTT. Its protein product is CASSPGRDLNQPQHF.

This clonotype was counted ten times or more. The chain employs TRBV12-3 or TRBV12-4 and TRBJ2-2, with TRBD2 identical over 8 bases. The ends lost 3 bases at V and 9 bases at J; junction bases unmatched: 3. CDR3 size: 13 residues. This CDR3 reads CASSFGGGRELFF. DNA of the CDR3: TGTGCCAGCAGTTTCGGGGGGGGCCGGGAGCTGTTTTTT.

Only one count was recorded for this clonotype. A single base is all that separates this from a far larger clone, so a read error is likely. The rearrangement uses TRBV5-3 and TRBJ1-5; 12 bases line up with TRBD1. TRBV5-3 qualifies as an ORF whose function is uncertain. V shed 8 bases and J 5 bases; nucleotides not matched to a gene: 8. This CDR3 has 15 residues. In DNA form, the CDR3 reads TGTGCCAGCGGCGGCGGGACAGGGGGCGATCAGCCCCAGCATTTT. Translating it yields CASGGGTGGDQPQHF.

Only one count was recorded for this clonotype. The J gene is TRBJ2-3, the V gene TRBV6-5; 10 bases fit TRBD2. The germline CDR1 and CDR2 sequences are MNHEY and SVGAGI. The CDR3 sequence is 13 residues long. V trimming: 6 bases; J trimming: 6 bases; junction bases outside the gene matches: 3. CDR3 sequence reads: CASSTTSGDTQYF. The CDR3 DNA follows: TGTGCCAGCAGCACGACTAGCGGGGATACGCAGTATTTT.